At least ten counts were recorded for the clone carrying this T cell receptor beta chain. Its cognate antigen is unknown. This entry belongs to a study of regulatory T cells in long-lasting Graves disease. Time point indicated: newly diagnosed GD, antithyroid drugs for less than 3 months. From RNA extracted from PBMCs, the TCR library was made. Under American Thyroid Association guidelines, Graves' disease was diagnosed. Through Arm-PCR of CDR3 regions and iRepertoire HTBI primers, TCR beta libraries were built. In TCRdb, the multiplex PCR reads were re-called with MiXCR into one record per CDR3 protein. The sample yields about 530,000 distinct CDR3 sequences, around 16% seen once. General study results and limits: TRBV28, TRBJ1-2 and TRBJ2-5 emerged as the favored segments in persistent disease. Shared public clonotypes totalled 2,741 in persistent patients, compared with over 800 in new patients. Examination was confined to peripheral blood, excluding thyroid tissue.

This CDR3 contains 13 residues. With 4 bases removed from V and 6 bases from J, the gap between germline ends came to 13 bases. CDR1 is SGHRS, CDR2 YFSETQ, per germline. These data were also reused for a study on T cells in Graves' hyperthyroidism and ophthalmopathy.

Sequencing was performed on peripheral blood mononuclear cells (PBMCs), taken at new diagnosis, from a patient treated with antithyroid drugs. The clonotype comes from a woman aged 40-65 years with Graves disease. The rearrangement joins TRBV5-1 to TRBJ1-1, with D possibly TRBD1 on 5 matching bases. CDR3 loop: CASSLPGTAEAFF. CDR3 coding DNA: TGCGCCAGCAGCCTTCCTGGGACGGCTGAAGCTTTCTTT. The full variable domain, its missing parts supplied by reference TRBV5-1 and TRBJ1-1, is KAGVTQTPRYLIKTRGQQVTLSCSPISGHRSVSWYQQTPGQGLQFLFEYFSETQRNKGNFPGRFSGRQFSNSRSEMNVSTLELGDSALYLCASSLPGTAEAFFGQGTRLTVV.